The T cell receptor (beta chain) described here comes from a study of blood T cells in healthy people across ages. The V end was cut by 5 bases, the J end by 6 bases, with 19 bases between. The CDR3 extends over 15 amino acids. Through a sample-barcoded 5' primer and a J-beta primer mix, a second PCR was run for about 6 to 12 cycles. TCRdb processed the 5' RACE reads anew with MiXCR; each CDR3 protein has one entry. Seen here are more than 650,000 distinct CDR3 sequences, approximately 22% observed once, and the top ten hold approximately 20%. This clonotype came up a few times. The sequence was obtained from a man between 65 and 85 years old in good health. The chain combines TRBV12-3 or TRBV12-4 with TRBJ1-2; D is unclear. Sample: blood. The CDR3, as DNA: TGTGCCAGCAGTCCCGGCCTCTTGGCGGGCGATGGCTACACCTTC. Amino acid sequence: CASSPGLLAGDGYTF.